This is a list of T cell receptor beta chains from one sample in a study of T-cell memory formation after mild COVID-19. TCRdb redid the calling of the 5' RACE reads with MiXCR, one entry per CDR3 protein. The sample contains a few hundred thousand distinct CDR3 sequences, approximately 27% of which appear only once. Sequenced: PBMCs or a T cell subset sorted from them (not recorded which). These receptors originate from an adult woman who had mild COVID-19 (a few samples of this study predate the infection). Cell type and time point are not known. Both conserved end residues are part of each CDR3. The order of the fields is clone size, J gene, D gene, V gene, CDR3 protein, CDR3 DNA. A D gene is named only where the DNA matches it firmly. Clone size appears in some rows only: once, few, many, or a class for an expanded clone.

NA | TRBJ1-1 | NA | TRBV5-1 | CASSPGSHLGGTEAFF | TGCGCCAGCAGCCCAGGATCCCACCTAGGGGGAACTGAAGCTTTCTTT
few | TRBJ2-5 | NA | TRBV5-1 | CASRFRGHFQETQYF | TGCGCCAGCAGGTTCCGGGGACACTTTCAAGAGACCCAGTACTTC
few | TRBJ2-5 | NA | TRBV20-1 | CSAIYWAPETQYF | TGCAGTGCGATCTACTGGGCCCCAGAGACCCAGTACTTC
NA | TRBJ1-6 | NA | TRBV9 | CASSVERDSPLHF | TGTGCCAGCAGCGTAGAGAGAGATTCACCCCTCCACTTT
NA | TRBJ2-4 | TRBD2 | TRBV19 | CASSGLAAPKNIQYF | TGTGCCAGTTCCGGTCTAGCGGCTCCCAAAAACATTCAGTACTTC
NA | TRBJ1-1 | TRBD1 | TRBV5-1 | CASSLGTGGPNTEAFF | TGCGCCAGCAGCTTGGGGACAGGGGGCCCGAACACTGAAGCTTTCTTT
NA | TRBJ1-1 | NA | TRBV6-1 | CASSEAPEEYTEAFF | TGTGCCAGCAGTGAAGCGCCGGAGGAGTACACTGAAGCTTTCTTT
NA | TRBJ2-1 | NA | TRBV2 | CASGDSFSYNEQFF | TGTGCCAGCGGAGACTCTTTCTCCTACAATGAGCAGTTCTTC
few | TRBJ2-7 | NA | TRBV5-1 | CASSLGTGSTYEQYF | TGCGCCAGCAGCTTGGGAACAGGGAGCACCTACGAGCAGTACTTC
NA | TRBJ2-7 | NA | TRBV29-1 | CSVLYRPPSYEQYF | TGCAGCGTGCTATACAGGCCACCCTCCTACGAGCAGTACTTC
NA | TRBJ2-2 | NA | TRBV30 | CAWSVLSAGELFF | TGTGCCTGGAGTGTACTCAGCGCCGGGGAGCTGTTTTTT
few | TRBJ2-1 | NA | TRBV7-2 | CASSWVSREHYNEQFF | TGTGCCAGCAGCTGGGTCTCGAGGGAACACTACAATGAGCAGTTCTTC
NA | TRBJ2-2 | NA | TRBV3-1 | CASRTLARTGELFF | TGTGCCAGCAGGACGCTAGCGCGGACCGGGGAGCTGTTTTTT
NA | TRBJ1-3 | NA | TRBV7-2 | CASSLKTGLNGNTIYF | TGTGCCAGCAGCCTAAAGACAGGTTTAAATGGAAACACCATATATTTT
few | TRBJ2-7 | NA | TRBV25-1 | CASSKQGVREQYF | TGTGCCAGCAGTAAACAGGGAGTTCGCGAGCAGTACTTC
once | TRBJ2-3 | NA | TRBV11-3 | CASSSRTGGSQYF | TGTGCCAGCAGCTCAAGGACAGGAGGGTCGCAGTATTTT
few | TRBJ2-7 | TRBD1 | TRBV7-2 | CAIGTGRTYEQYF | TGTGCCATTGGGACAGGGAGGACCTACGAGCAGTACTTC
NA | TRBJ2-7 | NA | TRBV12-3/TRBV12-4 | CASSLSDWGLGYEQYF | TGTGCCAGCAGTTTAAGTGATTGGGGATTAGGATACGAGCAGTACTTC
NA | TRBJ2-2 | TRBD1 | TRBV28 | CASRLQGATGELFF | TGTGCCAGCAGGCTACAGGGGGCCACCGGGGAGCTGTTTTTT
NA | TRBJ1-2 | NA | TRBV19 | CASSPAGYGYTF | TGTGCCAGTAGTCCCGCTGGCTATGGCTACACCTTC
NA | TRBJ2-7 | NA | TRBV3-1 | CASSHGDSIIRYEQYF | TGTGCCAGCAGCCATGGGGATTCCATCATCAGATACGAGCAGTACTTC
NA | TRBJ2-7 | TRBD2 | TRBV7-2 | CASSPAGGPSYEQYF | TGTGCCAGCAGCCCAGCGGGGGGGCCTTCCTACGAGCAGTACTTC
NA | TRBJ2-5 | NA | TRBV2 | CASTTDRTLQETQYF | TGTGCCAGCACAACAGACAGGACCCTCCAAGAGACCCAGTACTTC
few | TRBJ2-3 | TRBD2 | TRBV9 | CASSVAALAPSTDTQYF | TGTGCCAGCAGCGTAGCGGCACTAGCGCCTAGCACAGATACGCAGTATTTT
NA | TRBJ1-6 | NA | TRBV7-9 | CASSLGETANSPLHF | TGTGCCAGCAGCTTAGGGGAGACAGCTAATTCACCCCTCCACTTT
many | TRBJ2-3 | TRBD1 | TRBV7-2 | CASSLGQLTDTQYF | TGTGCCAGCAGCTTGGGACAGCTCACAGATACGCAGTATTTT
NA | TRBJ2-7 | TRBD2 | TRBV7-9 | CASSLAWEGREQYF | TGTGCCAGCAGCTTAGCGTGGGAGGGCCGGGAGCAGTACTTC
NA | TRBJ2-1 | TRBD2 | TRBV5-1 | CASSSGLVRDEQFF | TGCGCCAGCAGCTCAGGACTAGTCAGGGATGAGCAGTTCTTC
few | TRBJ2-7 | TRBD1 | TRBV7-6 | CASSPETGGIYEQYF | TGTGCCAGCAGCCCTGAGACAGGGGGCATCTACGAGCAGTACTTC
NA | TRBJ2-5 | NA | TRBV5-1 | CASSNGKETQYF | TGCGCCAGCAGCAACGGGAAAGAGACCCAGTACTTC
few | TRBJ2-1 | NA | TRBV7-8 | CASSLDGHSYNEQFF | TGTGCCAGCAGCTTAGACGGCCACTCCTACAATGAGCAGTTCTTC
NA | TRBJ2-1 | TRBD1 | TRBV10-3 | CAISEPGVGDRGNNEQFF | TGTGCCATCAGTGAGCCCGGTGTAGGTGACAGGGGGAACAATGAGCAGTTCTTC
few | TRBJ1-4 | NA | TRBV7-9 | CASSLKGRASEKLFF | TGTGCCAGCAGCTTAAAGGGCAGGGCCAGTGAAAAACTGTTTTTT
NA | TRBJ1-1 | NA | TRBV5-7 | CASSPQAAERNTEAFF | TGTGCCAGCAGCCCCCAGGCGGCAGAAAGGAACACTGAAGCTTTCTTT
few | TRBJ2-1 | NA | TRBV20-1 | CSATGQGSVNEQFF | TGCAGTGCTACCGGGCAGGGAAGTGTAAATGAGCAGTTCTTC
few | TRBJ2-2 | TRBD2 | TRBV7-6 | CASSMGLAGYTGELFF | TGTGCCAGCAGTATGGGACTAGCGGGATACACCGGGGAGCTGTTTTTT
few | TRBJ2-3 | NA | TRBV7-9 | CASSRHSTDTQYF | TGTGCCAGCAGCCGCCACAGCACAGATACGCAGTATTTT
NA | TRBJ1-1 | NA | TRBV5-1 | CASSAQGAEAFF | TGCGCCAGCAGCGCCCAGGGAGCTGAAGCTTTCTTT
NA | TRBJ2-1 | NA | TRBV6-5 | CASSSDITTHNEQFF | TGTGCCAGCAGTTCCGACATCACTACTCACAATGAGCAGTTCTTC
NA | TRBJ1-2 | NA | TRBV14 | CASSQDNRRTYGYTF | TGTGCCAGCAGCCAAGACAACCGGAGGACCTATGGCTACACCTTC
many | TRBJ2-2 | TRBD1 | TRBV27 | CASSLGSGTGGTGELFF | TGTGCCAGCAGTTTAGGGTCGGGGACAGGGGGCACCGGGGAGCTGTTTTTT